A selection of T cell receptor beta chains follows, all from one sample in a study of T cell changes during pregnancy in multiple sclerosis. Only in-frame clones appear in the TCRdb table, and some are missing; sequencing was by immunoSEQ multiplex PCR. This sample carries 90,000 or so clones, 80% to 95% of them seen once, and the ten largest clones take approximately 0.99%. Sequencing was performed on peripheral blood, taken before pregnancy. The receptors shown here come from a female donor with multiple sclerosis, enrolled in a pregnancy study. CDR3s include the opening cysteine and the closing phenylalanine or tryptophan. The D gene is left open where the match is weak. The listing skips clone size in some rows; elsewhere it reads once, few, many or a size class.

V gene: TRBV4-1
clone size: -
J gene: TRBJ2-2
D gene: TRBD2
CDR3 protein: CASSLGLAANTGELFF
CDR3 DNA: TGCGCCAGCAGCCTAGGACTAGCTGCGAACACCGGGGAGCTGTTTTTT

V gene: TRBV28
clone size: once
J gene: TRBJ1-5
D gene: -
CDR3 protein: CASSSRGQPQHF
CDR3 DNA: TGTGCCAGCAGTTCCAGGGGTCAGCCCCAGCATTTT

V gene: TRBV15
clone size: medium-sized
J gene: TRBJ1-2
D gene: -
CDR3 protein: CATSGRGGYGYTF
CDR3 DNA: TGTGCCACCAGCGGAAGGGGTGGCTATGGCTACACCTTC

V gene: TRBV5-1
clone size: -
J gene: TRBJ1-5
D gene: TRBD1
CDR3 protein: CASSQSGTGGNQPQHF
CDR3 DNA: TGCGCCAGCAGCCAATCCGGGACAGGGGGCAATCAGCCCCAGCATTTT

V gene: TRBV19
clone size: -
J gene: TRBJ2-2
D gene: -
CDR3 protein: CASSMPQGNTGELFF
CDR3 DNA: TGTGCCAGTAGTATGCCCCAGGGGAACACCGGGGAGCTGTTTTTT

V gene: TRBV19
clone size: -
J gene: TRBJ2-3
D gene: TRBD2
CDR3 protein: CASSWGAGGLGTQYF
CDR3 DNA: TGTGCCAGTAGCTGGGGTGCGGGGGGCCTAGGTACGCAGTATTTT

V gene: TRBV6-5
clone size: -
J gene: TRBJ1-1
D gene: -
CDR3 protein: CASLPEENTEAFF
CDR3 DNA: TGTGCCAGCCTTCCTGAGGAGAACACTGAAGCTTTCTTT

V gene: TRBV7-8
clone size: -
J gene: TRBJ2-3
D gene: TRBD2
CDR3 protein: CASSLRWRGNGTDTQYF
CDR3 DNA: TGTGCCAGCAGCTTGCGCTGGCGGGGGAATGGGACAGATACGCAGTATTTT

V gene: TRBV18
clone size: -
J gene: TRBJ1-6
D gene: TRBD1
CDR3 protein: CASSPDGQGYSPLHF
CDR3 DNA: TGTGCCAGCTCACCGGACGGACAGGGGTATTCACCCCTCCACTTT

V gene: TRBV5-4
clone size: -
J gene: TRBJ2-3
D gene: TRBD1
CDR3 protein: CASSPRQGADTDTQYF
CDR3 DNA: TGTGCCAGCAGCCCTAGACAGGGGGCGGACACAGATACGCAGTATTTT

V gene: TRBV6-6
clone size: -
J gene: TRBJ1-5
D gene: -
CDR3 protein: CASSPAQGVGQPQHF
CDR3 DNA: TGTGCCAGCAGCCCTGCCCAGGGTGTTGGTCAGCCCCAGCATTTT

V gene: TRBV29-1
clone size: -
J gene: TRBJ2-7
D gene: TRBD2
CDR3 protein: CSVGEGSGEQYF
CDR3 DNA: TGCAGCGTTGGGGAGGGGTCGGGAGAGCAGTACTTC

V gene: TRBV4-1
clone size: -
J gene: TRBJ1-4
D gene: -
CDR3 protein: CASSQAVLRDEKLFF
CDR3 DNA: TGCGCCAGCAGCCAAGCTGTCTTGCGGGATGAAAAACTGTTTTTT

V gene: TRBV7-3
clone size: once
J gene: TRBJ1-1
D gene: -
CDR3 protein: CASSLMGGTEAFF
CDR3 DNA: TGTGCCAGCAGCTTAATGGGGGGGACTGAAGCTTTCTTT

V gene: TRBV27
clone size: -
J gene: TRBJ1-1
D gene: -
CDR3 protein: CASSFQLNTEAFF
CDR3 DNA: TGTGCCAGCAGTTTCCAACTAAACACTGAAGCTTTCTTT

V gene: TRBV7-9
clone size: -
J gene: TRBJ1-3
D gene: -
CDR3 protein: CASSLFRGDSGNTIYF
CDR3 DNA: TGTGCCAGCAGCTTATTCCGGGGAGACTCTGGAAACACCATATATTTT

V gene: TRBV10-1
clone size: once
J gene: TRBJ2-5
D gene: TRBD1
CDR3 protein: CASRDRETETQYF
CDR3 DNA: TGCGCCTCCCGGGACAGGGAGACAGAGACCCAGTACTTC

V gene: TRBV4-2
clone size: -
J gene: TRBJ2-3
D gene: -
CDR3 protein: CASSQDSLRVTDTQYF
CDR3 DNA: TGTGCCAGCAGCCAAGATTCGTTGAGAGTCACAGATACGCAGTATTTT

V gene: TRBV11-2
clone size: -
J gene: TRBJ1-3
D gene: TRBD1
CDR3 protein: CASSWLGTGHGNTIYF
CDR3 DNA: TGTGCCAGCAGCTGGCTAGGGACAGGACATGGAAACACCATATATTTT

V gene: TRBV9
clone size: -
J gene: TRBJ2-7
D gene: -
CDR3 protein: CASSPGGGDSYEQYF
CDR3 DNA: TGTGCCAGCAGCCCGGGGGGCGGGGATTCCTACGAGCAGTACTTC

V gene: TRBV29-1
clone size: -
J gene: TRBJ2-3
D gene: TRBD2
CDR3 protein: CSVEAPGLAGERLTNTQYF
CDR3 DNA: TGCAGCGTTGAAGCCCCGGGACTAGCGGGAGAGAGGTTAACGAATACGCAGTATTTT

V gene: TRBV5-1
clone size: -
J gene: TRBJ2-5
D gene: -
CDR3 protein: CASSRQGYQETQYF
CDR3 DNA: TGCGCCAGCAGCAGGCAGGGGTACCAAGAGACCCAGTACTTC

V gene: TRBV19
clone size: -
J gene: TRBJ2-1
D gene: -
CDR3 protein: CASSFIDNEQFF
CDR3 DNA: TGTGCCAGTAGTTTTATAGACAATGAGCAGTTCTTC

V gene: TRBV29-1
clone size: -
J gene: TRBJ1-4
D gene: -
CDR3 protein: CSVGGLSGKLFF
CDR3 DNA: TGCAGCGTGGGGGGTCTTTCGGGAAAACTGTTTTTT

V gene: TRBV4-3
clone size: -
J gene: TRBJ1-1
D gene: -
CDR3 protein: CASSRGGGNTEAFF
CDR3 DNA: TGCGCCAGCAGCCGGGGCGGGGGAAACACTGAAGCTTTCTTT

V gene: TRBV28
clone size: -
J gene: TRBJ2-3
D gene: TRBD2
CDR3 protein: CASGKSGTTDTQYF
CDR3 DNA: TGTGCCAGCGGGAAGAGCGGGACTACAGATACGCAGTATTTT

V gene: TRBV2
clone size: -
J gene: TRBJ2-1
D gene: -
CDR3 protein: CASSARLVQFF
CDR3 DNA: TGTGCCAGCAGTGCCCGACTAGTGCAGTTCTTC

V gene: TRBV7-8
clone size: few
J gene: TRBJ1-2
D gene: TRBD1
CDR3 protein: CASSLFWDSSNYGYTF
CDR3 DNA: TGTGCCAGCAGCCTATTCTGGGACAGTTCTAACTATGGCTACACCTTC

V gene: TRBV11-3
clone size: -
J gene: TRBJ2-5
D gene: -
CDR3 protein: CASSRSGIKETQYF
CDR3 DNA: TGTGCCAGCAGCCGTTCGGGGATAAAAGAGACCCAGTACTTC

V gene: TRBV7-8
clone size: -
J gene: TRBJ2-1
D gene: TRBD2
CDR3 protein: CASSFSASGSNEQFF
CDR3 DNA: TGTGCCAGCAGCTTCTCGGCTAGCGGGAGCAATGAGCAGTTCTTC

V gene: TRBV5-1
clone size: -
J gene: TRBJ1-2
D gene: -
CDR3 protein: CASTGSPGEYYGYTF
CDR3 DNA: TGCGCCAGCACGGGATCCCCGGGGGAGTACTATGGCTACACCTTC

V gene: TRBV15
clone size: -
J gene: TRBJ1-2
D gene: -
CDR3 protein: CATSERGFGYTF
CDR3 DNA: TGTGCCACCAGCGAAAGGGGATTTGGCTACACCTTC

V gene: TRBV2
clone size: few
J gene: TRBJ1-1
D gene: -
CDR3 protein: CAGVPITMNTEAFF
CDR3 DNA: TGTGCCGGAGTCCCCATAACCATGAACACTGAAGCTTTCTTT

V gene: TRBV28
clone size: once
J gene: TRBJ1-2
D gene: TRBD1
CDR3 protein: CASSPTGVDPSNYGYTF
CDR3 DNA: TGTGCCAGCAGTCCTACAGGGGTGGATCCTTCGAACTATGGCTACACCTTC

V gene: TRBV4-1
clone size: -
J gene: TRBJ2-5
D gene: -
CDR3 protein: CASSQDFGETQYF
CDR3 DNA: TGCGCCAGCAGCCAAGACTTCGGGGAGACCCAGTACTTC

V gene: TRBV4-2
clone size: -
J gene: TRBJ1-3
D gene: TRBD1
CDR3 protein: CASSQGDRAGNTIYF
CDR3 DNA: TGTGCCAGCAGCCAAGGGGACAGGGCTGGAAACACCATATATTTT

V gene: TRBV29-1
clone size: -
J gene: TRBJ1-3
D gene: -
CDR3 protein: CSVLQVSSGNTIYF
CDR3 DNA: TGCAGCGTTTTACAGGTATCTTCTGGAAACACCATATATTTT

V gene: TRBV18
clone size: -
J gene: TRBJ2-1
D gene: TRBD2
CDR3 protein: CASSGELANEQFF
CDR3 DNA: TGTGCCAGCTCAGGGGAACTAGCGAATGAGCAGTTCTTC

V gene: TRBV18
clone size: -
J gene: TRBJ1-6
D gene: -
CDR3 protein: CASSREPGRNSPLHF
CDR3 DNA: TGTGCCAGCTCACGCGAACCGGGAAGGAATTCACCCCTCCACTTT

V gene: TRBV2
clone size: -
J gene: TRBJ1-5
D gene: -
CDR3 protein: CASSGSVSNQPQHF
CDR3 DNA: TGTGCCAGCAGTGGGTCGGTTAGCAATCAGCCCCAGCATTTT

V gene: TRBV7-8
clone size: -
J gene: TRBJ2-7
D gene: TRBD2
CDR3 protein: CASSLDSAGGPYEQYF
CDR3 DNA: TGTGCCAGCAGCTTAGATTCAGCGGGGGGGCCCTACGAGCAGTACTTC

V gene: TRBV10-2
clone size: -
J gene: TRBJ1-6
D gene: TRBD1
CDR3 protein: CASSSDRAYNSPLHF
CDR3 DNA: TGCGCCAGCAGTTCCGACAGGGCGTATAATTCACCCCTCCACTTT

V gene: TRBV7-9
clone size: -
J gene: TRBJ1-2
D gene: -
CDR3 protein: CATNPPSSNYGYTF
CDR3 DNA: TGTGCCACAAACCCGCCAAGCTCCAACTATGGCTACACCTTC

V gene: TRBV19
clone size: -
J gene: TRBJ1-5
D gene: -
CDR3 protein: CASFKGVGNQPQHF
CDR3 DNA: TGTGCCAGTTTTAAGGGGGTGGGCAATCAGCCCCAGCATTTT

V gene: TRBV2
clone size: -
J gene: TRBJ2-7
D gene: -
CDR3 protein: CASSENRGGKYF
CDR3 DNA: TGTGCCAGCAGTGAGAATCGGGGCGGGAAGTACTTC

V gene: TRBV9
clone size: -
J gene: TRBJ2-1
D gene: TRBD2
CDR3 protein: CASSLFGGGYNEQFF
CDR3 DNA: TGTGCCAGCAGCCTCTTTGGGGGGGGTTACAATGAGCAGTTCTTC

V gene: TRBV2
clone size: once
J gene: TRBJ2-3
D gene: -
CDR3 protein: CASSPHTSSVPTDTQYF
CDR3 DNA: TGTGCCAGCAGCCCACATACTAGCAGTGTCCCCACAGATACGCAGTATTTT

V gene: TRBV2
clone size: few
J gene: TRBJ1-1
D gene: -
CDR3 protein: CASNVIRGNTEAFF
CDR3 DNA: TGTGCCAGCAACGTGATAAGGGGTAACACTGAAGCTTTCTTT

V gene: TRBV7-9
clone size: -
J gene: TRBJ2-7
D gene: TRBD2
CDR3 protein: CASSLDRWGLSSYEQYF
CDR3 DNA: TGTGCCAGCAGCTTAGATCGGTGGGGACTAAGCTCCTACGAGCAGTACTTC

V gene: TRBV28
clone size: -
J gene: TRBJ1-2
D gene: TRBD1
CDR3 protein: CASTGGKDNYGYTF
CDR3 DNA: TGTGCCAGCACAGGGGGCAAAGATAACTATGGCTACACCTTC

V gene: TRBV5-1
clone size: -
J gene: TRBJ2-7
D gene: -
CDR3 protein: CASSGLKGDSYEQYF
CDR3 DNA: TGCGCCAGTTCAGGACTCAAGGGGGACTCCTACGAGCAGTACTTC

V gene: TRBV11-2
clone size: -
J gene: TRBJ2-5
D gene: TRBD2
CDR3 protein: CASRHTSGNQETQYF
CDR3 DNA: TGTGCCAGCAGACATACTAGCGGGAACCAAGAGACCCAGTACTTC

V gene: TRBV5-1
clone size: -
J gene: TRBJ1-4
D gene: -
CDR3 protein: CASSLGKQTIPEKLFF
CDR3 DNA: TGCGCCAGCAGCTTGGGGAAACAGACGATCCCCGAAAAACTGTTTTTT